Following are 15 T cell receptor beta chains from one sample sequenced in a study of T-cell reconstitution after alpha-beta-depleted transplantation in children (dated by TCRdb to 2015 to 2016). Receptors were amplified or captured by PCR. Sequencing used an Illumina HiSeq 2500. To normalize quantification of the TCRbeta repertoire, the TCR libraries were built with molecular barcoding that relied on unique molecular identifiers. TCRdb reworked the public reads: Q25 trimming with fastp, MiXCR clone assembly, productive beta chains retained. Rows are combined by CDR3 protein, so each entry shows the most common genes and DNA. The sample table records 360,000 or so distinct CDR3 sequences; over 20% of these occur just once. Of the sample, around 4% is held by the ten largest clones. The specimen comprised PBMCs from the stem cell graft donor, sampled from the stem cell graft. These receptors were taken from a human donor who donated a stem cell graft to a child with acute myeloid leukemia.

The chain carries TRBV12-3 or TRBV12-4 and TRBJ2-1; possible D gene TRBD2, 6 bases. The CDR3 loop spans 14 amino acids. Trimming left V 5 bases short and J 6 bases short, with 14 bases between. The CDR3 loop is CASSGLTGVNEQFF. In DNA form, the CDR3 reads TGTGCCAGCAGTGGGCTGACGGGGGTCAATGAGCAGTTCTTC.

This clonotype was counted at least ten times. The chain recombines TRBV20-1 with TRBJ1-1; TRBD1 matches 9 bases. The CDR3 consists of 14 residues. Germline CDR1 and CDR2: DFQATT and SNEGSKA (reference sequence). The V gene end was trimmed by 6 bases and the J gene end by 6 bases; junction bases not matched to a gene: 11. The CDR3 sequence: CSARGQGSNPEAFF. The CDR3 region has the DNA TGCAGTGCCCGTGGACAGGGGTCCAACCCTGAAGCTTTCTTT.

This clonotype has at least ten counts. This chain uses TRBV4-3 with TRBJ2-7; D ambiguous. CDR3 length: 14 residues. Per germline, CDR1 LGHNA and CDR2 YSLEER. V lost 0 bases to trimming and J lost 1 base, with 7 bases between them. CDR3 nucleotides: TGCGCCAGCAGCCAAGAGGCGCATTCCTACGAGCAGTACTTC. The encoded protein is CASSQEAHSYEQYF.

This clonotype has ten or more counts. The chain carries TRBV12-3 or TRBV12-4 and TRBJ2-1; 7 nucleotides align to TRBD2. V was clipped by 8 bases and J by 3 bases; unmatched bases: 4. The CDR3 spans 13 residues. Written as DNA, the CDR3 is TGTGCCAGCCTCCCTAGCGGCTACAATGAGCAGTTCTTC. Amino acid sequence: CASLPSGYNEQFF.

The chain recombines TRBV3-1 with TRBJ2-7; 7 positions match TRBD1. V trimming: 5 bases; J trimming: 3 bases; junction bases outside the gene matches: 10. The CDR3 is 15 amino acids. Germline V lookup: CDR1 LGHDT, CDR2 YNNKEL (reference sequence). The CDR3 spells CASSVGTVRYYEQYF. CDR3 in DNA: TGTGCCAGCAGCGTAGGGACAGTACGGTACTACGAGCAGTACTTC.

DNA of the CDR3: TGTGCCAGCAGTTACTCGTACGGACCCGGGGACTCTGGGGCCAACGTCCTGACTTTC. This sequence encodes CASSYSYGPGDSGANVLTF. The chain links TRBV6-5 to TRBJ2-6, with TRBD2 as a possible D gene (5 bases). CDR1 and CDR2 (germline): MNHEY, SVGAGI. There are 19 residues in the CDR3. The germline V and J ends were trimmed by 0 bases and 0 bases, with 15 bases remaining between them.

Ten or more counts support this clonotype. The chain carries TRBV18 and TRBJ1-2; TRBD1 might be the D (5 bases). CDR1 and CDR2 (germline): KGHSH, LQKENI. The CDR3 covers 13 residues. Trimming left V 6 bases short and J 2 bases short, with 10 bases between. The CDR3 nucleotides are TGTGCCAGCTCCCCGGCAGGGAACTATGGCTACACCTTC. Protein sequence: CASSPAGNYGYTF.

This chain uses TRBV10-3 with TRBJ2-7, with TRBD1 matching over 7 bases. Germline V CDR1 and CDR2: ENHRY, SYGVKD. Trimming at V came to 0 bases and at J to 12 bases, leaving 8 bases not matched to a gene. The CDR3 totals 13 residues. DNA for the CDR3: TGTGCCATCAGTGAGTCTGGGGACAGACTTCTGTACTTC. This gives the protein CAISESGDRLLYF.

This sequence joins TRBV7-3 and TRBJ2-1, with TRBD2 matching 9 bases. CDR3 length equals 15 residues. Trimming cost V 3 bases and J 8 bases; bases outside gene matches: 8. Germline CDR1 is SGHTA and CDR2 is FQGTGA. CDR3 DNA sequence: TGTGCCAGCAGCTTTGGTAGCGGGAGAGGCTATGAGCAGTTCTTC. Protein: CASSFGSGRGYEQFF.

This rearrangement joins TRBV7-2 to TRBJ1-1, with D unresolved. Trimming took off 5 bases at V and 5 bases at J, with 12 bases between the two ends. The CDR3 has 13 residues. CDR1 is SGHTA and CDR2 is FQGNSA in the germline V gene. Written as DNA, the CDR3 is TGTGCCAGCAGCCAGCTGGGTAGAACTGAAGCTTTCTTT. It codes for CASSQLGRTEAFF. Variable domain in full (rest from reference TRBV7-2 and TRBJ1-1): GAGVSQSPSNKVTEKGKDVELRCDPISGHTALYWYRQSLGQGLEFLIYFQGNSAPDKSGLPSDRFSAERTGGSVSTLTIQRTQQEDSAVYLCASSQLGRTEAFFGQGTRLTVV.

This clonotype has a handful of counts. The chain is built from TRBV15 and TRBJ1-2, with 10 bases identical to TRBD1. The germline V gene encodes CDR1 LNHNV and CDR2 YYDKDF (reference sequence). The CDR3 contains 15 residues. Germline trimming cut 3 bases from V and 5 bases from J; bases unmatched to any gene: 6. CDR3 loop: CATSSRGQGEYGYTF. DNA for the CDR3: TGTGCCACCAGCAGTCGTGGACAGGGGGAGTATGGCTACACCTTC.

CDR3 sequence reads: CASSLSRLAGLSQETQYF. CDR3 DNA sequence: TGTGCCAGCAGTTTATCGCGACTAGCGGGCCTGTCGCAAGAGACCCAGTACTTC. The chain has TRBV27 and TRBJ2-5, with TRBD2 matching over 10 bases. Germline V lookup: CDR1 MNHEY, CDR2 SMNVEV (reference sequence). The CDR3 covers 18 residues. The V gene end was trimmed by 0 bases and the J gene end by 2 bases; junction bases not matched to a gene: 9.

This clonotype was found a few times. V usage is TRBV7-9 and J usage is TRBJ2-7; 10 bases line up with TRBD2. Germline CDR1 is SEHNR and CDR2 is FQNEAQ (reference sequence). V lost 2 bases to trimming and J lost 6 bases; unmatched junction nucleotides: 4. This CDR3 is built from 14 residues. The CDR3: CASSLTSGIPEQYF. The CDR3 DNA is TGTGCCAGCAGCTTAACTAGCGGGATTCCCGAGCAGTACTTC.

The CDR3 protein is CASSEVGGHPEAFF. The DNA of the CDR3 is TGTGCCAGCAGTGAAGTTGGGGGACACCCTGAAGCTTTCTTT. The chain has TRBV6-1 and TRBJ1-1, with D maybe TRBD1 (6 bases). CDR1 MNHNS and CDR2 SASEGT come from the germline V gene. V was cut by 1 base and J by 6 bases, with 12 bases left in between. The CDR3 length is 14 residues.

This sequence joins TRBV20-1 and TRBJ2-1, with D hard to call. Germline V gene data show CDR1 as DFQATT and CDR2 as SNEGSKA (reference sequence). This CDR3 has 16 residues. Trimming took 3 bases from V and 4 from J, leaving 19 bases between them. In nucleotides, the CDR3 is TGCAGTGCTAGGGGTGTGGGCAGAAGGCCTTACAATGAGCAGTTCTTC. This gives the protein CSARGVGRRPYNEQFF.